The T cell receptor (beta chain) under discussion was sequenced for a study of blood T cell repertoires in COVID-19 (dated by TCRdb to about 2020). About the study as a whole: Collaborator samples came from the United States, Italy and Spain and covered acute and convalescent phases of COVID-19. The prospective study material was composed of cDNA or gDNA derived from T cells, B-cell-depleted T cells, or PBMCs. Subjects who had been exposed to COVID-19, were actively infected with it, or had recovered from it provided the deeply sampled blood TCRbeta repertoires that made up the dataset. The repertoires were released in a freely available public database meant as a resource for research on the immune response to SARS-CoV-2. Samples were obtained from the ongoing ImmuneRACE study (first 160 participants) and from about 1,300 subjects provided by 6 global collaborators. A de-identified subject ID, COVID-19 status, age in years and sex were almost always included in the sample metadata. Where available, HLA class I and class II types were taken from metadata supplied by the sample provider and were not determined by assay-based typing. General study outcomes and caveats: How much clinical and demographic metadata was included differed by source and by participant, and the metadata was provided uncurated.

Collaborating institutions collected whole blood in K2EDTA tubes following their own protocols. For TCRbeta analysis, collaborators shipped samples in one of three forms: frozen whole blood, isolated PBMCs, or DNA extracted from either of those sample types. In the germline V gene, CDR1 corresponds to SGHRS and CDR2 to YFSETQ. The CDR3 runs 14 residues from the cysteine to the phenylalanine. Of the read, only the CDR3 DNA is kept; its 42 bases are in frame from base 1. Deletion took 4 bases off V and 2 bases off J, with a span of 12 bases between the germline ends. The immunoSEQ Assay, a bias-controlled multiplex PCR, was used to amplify TCRbeta CDR3 regions from genomic DNA. The original pipeline was this. Within the assay, amplification of reference gene primers was used to estimate how many nucleated cells each sample contained. To quantify the absolute abundance of each unique TCRbeta CDR3 rearrangement, sequence reads were collapsed and filtered. For each sample, productive Simpson clonality was calculated by taking the square root of Simpson's diversity index across productive rearrangements. TCRdb obtained this table from immuneACCESS and retained in-frame rearrangements with V and J assigned. These tables miss some clones; where compared with another copy, unresolved V genes account for less than half of the shortfall, and the remainder is unexplained. V, J and clone size are taken as reported in that table, and D and trimming were inferred from the DNA itself. The sample records 65,000 to 75,000 clones, 85% to 90% of which are singletons. Together, the top ten hold about 5% of the sample.

As for this clone: Its antigen remains unidentified. The sample holds no much larger clone one base away, and base qualities are not on file.

The TCR comes from a woman aged 45 to 65 with active COVID-19. The chain couples TRBV5-1 to TRBJ1-2; TRBD1 might be the D gene, on 6 matching bases. The sample comprised peripheral blood. The DNA is TGCGCCAGCAGCCCACAGGGAATAAACTATGGCTACACCTTC. This sequence encodes CASSPQGINYGYTF.